This is a list of T cell receptor beta chains from one sample in a study of spatial heterogeneity in lung cancer. TCRdb re-called the 5' RACE reads through MiXCR, storing one row per CDR3 protein. The sample has some 40,000 distinct CDR3 sequences, 5% to 5.5% seen once; the top ten hold roughly 27%. The sequencing here drew on PBMCs, taken at surgery. Receptors originate from a female donor with early-stage non-small cell lung cancer. The CDR3 runs from the conserved cysteine through the conserved F or W. The order of the fields is V gene, CDR3 protein.

TRBV18 | CASSPVQGFQETQYF
TRBV9 | CASSVVGNTGELFF
TRBV10-3 | CAISASGEETQYF
TRBV5-6 | CASRQGGLKNIQYF
TRBV5-1 | CASSRNSVADTQYF
TRBV18 | CASSLKTTGGGTEAFF
TRBV30 | CAWKAWTGNTIYF
TRBV29-1 | CSVRDQGGTGNTIYF
TRBV6-5 | CASSYSFGYGYTF
TRBV3-1 | CASSLLSVADTDTQYF
TRBV2 | CASSMTRNTEAFF
TRBV24-1 | CATSDPGGAKPDTQYF
TRBV25-1 | CAVQDSGLTDTQYF
TRBV3-1 | CASSLRQGLNTGELFF
TRBV9 | CASSVTGGEETQYF
TRBV18 | CASSPRGLAGIEQFF
TRBV11-2 | CASSSRQEYQETQYF
TRBV12-3/TRBV12-4 | CASSSLGGRGGYTF
TRBV19 | CASSPSATNEKLFF
TRBV7-2 | CASSIIPRNEQFF
TRBV7-9 | CASSLTVSTEAFF
TRBV20-1 | CSARPLGAGRTGELFF
TRBV20-1 | CSARDAGEINTEAFF
TRBV16 | CASSQSPAANEKLFF
TRBV5-4 | CASSLGLAGGPDTQYF
TRBV6-5 | CARVTGKGQFRPLHF
TRBV12-3/TRBV12-4 | CASSFGRAMYNEQFF
TRBV6-6 | CASSSPGTVNTEAFF
TRBV7-2 | CASSPLVGMNTGELFF
TRBV5-1 | CASSFEGYGYTF
TRBV6-6 | CASSFITDTQYF
TRBV20-1 | CSASRPQAEAFF
TRBV7-3 | CASSHFPQDTQYF
TRBV11-2 | CATLAGVNEQFF
TRBV18 | CASSPSLAIITDTQYF
TRBV5-4 | CASSTYRGRGTGELFF
TRBV19 | CASRSSGGYTDTQYF
TRBV7-3 | CASSSRTGGDEQYF
TRBV5-6 | CASSFIGQSINSPLHF
TRBV7-6 | CASSQTTTQETQYF
TRBV11-3 | CASSLSTGSYGADTQYF
TRBV5-1 | CASSLTPALAEPQHF
TRBV5-1 | CASSPTAASYEQYF
TRBV15 | CATSRPGTTYEQYF
TRBV10-3 | CAISVSSGRTDTQYF
TRBV12-3/TRBV12-4 | CASSVRQGNTEAFF
TRBV30 | CAWSGDRGGVAFF
TRBV6-1 | CASSFFHRGQGGTEAFF
TRBV28 | CASSFMGGDTEAFF
TRBV6-5 | CASSYRQDDYGYTF
TRBV13 | CASRLAPSYEQYF
TRBV7-9 | CASSPFSGDRDGEKLFF
TRBV7-2 | CASSPGQGRSPLHF
TRBV3-1 | CASSPGTSGGTTDTQYF
TRBV27 | CASRTTGIGTGELFF